Listed below are T cell receptor beta chains from one sample, sequenced in a study of naive and memory T cell subsets. One entry per CDR3 protein, called by TCRdb with MiXCR from the UMI-ligation and nested PCR reads. Here the sample spans about 160,000 distinct CDR3 sequences, 22% being singletons. The specimen was naive CD4+ T cells from blood. The receptors stem from a human donor in good health. Both conserved end residues are part of each CDR3. The order of the fields is clone size, J gene, D gene, V gene, CDR3 protein, CDR3 DNA. A D gene is named only where the DNA matches it firmly. Some rows mark clone size as missing; the rest say once, few, many or name a class of expanded clone.

abundance: NA
j_gene: TRBJ2-2
d_gene: NA
v_gene: TRBV30
CDR3aa: CAWSKGTANTGELFF
CDR3nt: TGTGCCTGGAGTAAAGGGACCGCGAACACCGGGGAGCTGTTTTTT

abundance: NA
j_gene: TRBJ2-2
d_gene: TRBD1
v_gene: TRBV28
CDR3aa: CASSWDRALLSVTGELFF
CDR3nt: TGTGCCAGCAGTTGGGACAGGGCCCTTCTTAGTGTAACCGGGGAGCTGTTTTTT

abundance: NA
j_gene: TRBJ1-4
d_gene: NA
v_gene: TRBV7-8
CDR3aa: CASSLMGLENEKLFF
CDR3nt: TGTGCCAGCAGCTTAATGGGACTTGAGAATGAAAAACTGTTTTTT

abundance: few
j_gene: TRBJ2-7
d_gene: TRBD2
v_gene: TRBV28
CDR3aa: CASTRLAGSYEQYF
CDR3nt: TGTGCCAGCACCCGACTAGCGGGATCCTACGAGCAGTACTTC

abundance: NA
j_gene: TRBJ1-6
d_gene: NA
v_gene: TRBV27
CDR3aa: CASSFYPGIKNSPLHF
CDR3nt: TGTGCCAGCAGTTTCTACCCCGGGATCAAAAATTCACCCCTCCACTTT

abundance: many
j_gene: TRBJ2-5
d_gene: TRBD2
v_gene: TRBV11-3
CDR3aa: CASSRAGGGETQYF
CDR3nt: TGTGCCAGCAGTCGAGCGGGAGGAGGAGAGACCCAGTACTTC

abundance: NA
j_gene: TRBJ2-2
d_gene: NA
v_gene: TRBV27
CDR3aa: CASSLSGRRLTGELFF
CDR3nt: TGTGCCAGCAGTTTATCAGGCAGGAGACTCACCGGGGAGCTGTTTTTT

abundance: few
j_gene: TRBJ2-7
d_gene: NA
v_gene: TRBV6-2/TRBV6-3
CDR3aa: CASDQARGSEQYF
CDR3nt: TGTGCCAGCGATCAGGCCAGGGGTAGCGAGCAGTACTTC

abundance: few
j_gene: TRBJ2-1
d_gene: NA
v_gene: TRBV9
CDR3aa: CASSNRGSGSYNEQFF
CDR3nt: TGTGCCAGCAGCAACCGGGGTAGCGGCTCCTACAATGAGCAGTTCTTC

abundance: many
j_gene: TRBJ2-7
d_gene: TRBD2
v_gene: TRBV28
CDR3aa: CASSLRDYHEQYF
CDR3nt: TGTGCCAGCAGCCTCCGGGACTACCACGAGCAGTACTTC

abundance: few
j_gene: TRBJ2-5
d_gene: TRBD1
v_gene: TRBV5-1
CDR3aa: CASNFGQAQETQYF
CDR3nt: TGCGCCAGCAACTTCGGACAGGCCCAAGAGACCCAGTACTTC

abundance: NA
j_gene: TRBJ2-5
d_gene: NA
v_gene: TRBV4-3
CDR3aa: CASSPRRIQETQYF
CDR3nt: TGCGCCAGCAGCCCTAGACGGATACAAGAGACCCAGTACTTC

abundance: few
j_gene: TRBJ2-4
d_gene: NA
v_gene: TRBV7-9
CDR3aa: CASSPKPGPRGNIQYF
CDR3nt: TGTGCCAGCAGCCCTAAGCCGGGACCGAGGGGAAACATTCAGTACTTC

abundance: many
j_gene: TRBJ1-5
d_gene: TRBD1
v_gene: TRBV19
CDR3aa: CASSISQGPQPQHF
CDR3nt: TGTGCCAGTAGTATATCACAGGGGCCTCAGCCCCAGCATTTT

abundance: few
j_gene: TRBJ2-6
d_gene: NA
v_gene: TRBV6-2/TRBV6-3
CDR3aa: CASSRIRGISSGANVLTF
CDR3nt: TGTGCCAGCAGTCGGATCAGGGGTATTAGCTCTGGGGCCAACGTCCTGACTTTC

abundance: few
j_gene: TRBJ2-7
d_gene: NA
v_gene: TRBV4-3
CDR3aa: CASSQDGRTYEQYF
CDR3nt: TGCGCCAGCAGCCAAGATGGGAGGACCTACGAGCAGTACTTC

abundance: few
j_gene: TRBJ1-5
d_gene: NA
v_gene: TRBV4-3
CDR3aa: CASSQDSAVSNQPQHF
CDR3nt: TGCGCCAGCAGCCAAGACTCTGCCGTTAGCAATCAGCCCCAGCATTTT

abundance: NA
j_gene: TRBJ1-1
d_gene: NA
v_gene: TRBV5-1
CDR3aa: CASSLDGMWVRAEAFF
CDR3nt: TGCGCCAGCAGCTTGGATGGGATGTGGGTAAGGGCTGAAGCTTTCTTT

abundance: NA
j_gene: TRBJ2-7
d_gene: NA
v_gene: TRBV28
CDR3aa: CASREGTPPYEQYF
CDR3nt: TGTGCCAGCAGAGAGGGTACTCCTCCCTACGAGCAGTACTTC

abundance: few
j_gene: TRBJ2-7
d_gene: TRBD2
v_gene: TRBV28
CDR3aa: CASSLRRERYEQYF
CDR3nt: TGTGCCAGCAGTTTACGGCGGGAGAGGTACGAGCAGTACTTC

abundance: NA
j_gene: TRBJ1-1
d_gene: NA
v_gene: TRBV5-5
CDR3aa: CASSLSPREATEAFF
CDR3nt: TGTGCCAGCAGCTTAAGTCCTCGCGAGGCAACTGAAGCTTTCTTT

abundance: few
j_gene: TRBJ2-2
d_gene: NA
v_gene: TRBV6-2/TRBV6-3
CDR3aa: CASRHPGELFF
CDR3nt: TGTGCCAGCCGACACCCCGGGGAGCTGTTTTTT

abundance: few
j_gene: TRBJ2-5
d_gene: TRBD2
v_gene: TRBV7-2
CDR3aa: CASSFYGRGETQYF
CDR3nt: TGTGCCAGCAGCTTTTACGGGAGGGGTGAGACCCAGTACTTC

abundance: few
j_gene: TRBJ1-2
d_gene: TRBD1
v_gene: TRBV9
CDR3aa: CASSVDPGGFRDYGYTF
CDR3nt: TGTGCCAGCAGCGTAGATCCAGGGGGCTTTCGGGACTATGGCTACACCTTC

abundance: few
j_gene: TRBJ2-1
d_gene: NA
v_gene: TRBV7-9
CDR3aa: CASSLRGSPYNEQFF
CDR3nt: TGTGCCAGCAGCTTACGTGGAAGCCCATACAATGAGCAGTTCTTC

abundance: few
j_gene: TRBJ2-3
d_gene: NA
v_gene: TRBV6-5
CDR3aa: CASSTQTLGTDTQYF
CDR3nt: TGTGCCAGCAGTACCCAGACCTTAGGGACAGATACGCAGTATTTT

abundance: NA
j_gene: TRBJ2-1
d_gene: TRBD2
v_gene: TRBV29-1
CDR3aa: CSVGRRSGSLNEQFF
CDR3nt: TGCAGCGTGGGACGTAGGAGCGGGAGTTTGAATGAGCAGTTCTTC

abundance: NA
j_gene: TRBJ1-3
d_gene: NA
v_gene: TRBV11-2
CDR3aa: CASSLIQYSLLGNTIYF
CDR3nt: TGTGCCAGCAGCTTAATTCAGTACAGCCTCCTGGGAAACACCATATATTTT

abundance: few
j_gene: TRBJ2-7
d_gene: NA
v_gene: TRBV30
CDR3aa: CAWSVRGDYEQYF
CDR3nt: TGTGCCTGGAGTGTACGAGGGGACTACGAGCAGTACTTC

abundance: few
j_gene: TRBJ2-7
d_gene: NA
v_gene: TRBV29-1
CDR3aa: CSARARVPKYEQYF
CDR3nt: TGCAGTGCTAGGGCCCGGGTACCTAAATACGAGCAGTACTTC

abundance: many
j_gene: TRBJ2-3
d_gene: NA
v_gene: TRBV9
CDR3aa: CASSVGDQGDTQYF
CDR3nt: TGTGCCAGCAGCGTAGGTGATCAGGGAGATACGCAGTATTTT

abundance: NA
j_gene: TRBJ2-6
d_gene: NA
v_gene: TRBV20-1
CDR3aa: CSGGSSGANVLTF
CDR3nt: TGCAGTGGGGGGAGCTCTGGGGCCAACGTCCTGACTTTC

abundance: NA
j_gene: TRBJ1-4
d_gene: NA
v_gene: TRBV12-3/TRBV12-4
CDR3aa: CASSTRGLMFF
CDR3nt: TGTGCCAGCAGTACACGGGGCCTTATGTTTTTT

abundance: few
j_gene: TRBJ2-7
d_gene: TRBD1
v_gene: TRBV5-1
CDR3aa: CASSASDRGYEQYF
CDR3nt: TGCGCCAGCAGCGCCTCCGACAGGGGGTACGAGCAGTACTTC

abundance: many
j_gene: TRBJ2-2
d_gene: NA
v_gene: TRBV10-1
CDR3aa: CASSSSTGELFF
CDR3nt: TGCGCCAGCAGTAGCAGCACCGGGGAGCTGTTTTTT

abundance: NA
j_gene: TRBJ1-2
d_gene: NA
v_gene: TRBV29-1
CDR3aa: CSVERSGLNYGYTF
CDR3nt: TGCAGCGTTGAACGGTCCGGCCTTAACTATGGCTACACCTTC

abundance: NA
j_gene: TRBJ1-4
d_gene: NA
v_gene: TRBV15
CDR3aa: CATSRDRGGIEKLFF
CDR3nt: TGTGCCACCAGCAGAGATAGAGGGGGAATAGAAAAACTGTTTTTT

abundance: NA
j_gene: TRBJ2-7
d_gene: NA
v_gene: TRBV6-6
CDR3aa: CASSYGGTDTYEQYF
CDR3nt: TGTGCCAGCAGTTATGGGGGGACAGACACTTACGAGCAGTACTTC

abundance: few
j_gene: TRBJ2-1
d_gene: NA
v_gene: TRBV6-1
CDR3aa: CASRTRRNEQFF
CDR3nt: TGTGCCAGCAGAACTAGGAGGAATGAGCAGTTCTTC

abundance: NA
j_gene: TRBJ1-1
d_gene: TRBD1
v_gene: TRBV3-1
CDR3aa: CASSRQGARTEAFF
CDR3nt: TGTGCCAGCAGCCGACAGGGAGCTAGGACTGAAGCTTTCTTT